This T cell receptor (beta chain) was captured in a study of T cells in tuberculosis. Turning to the study itself: Sequenced TCRs come from CD1B-GMM tetramer-binding T cells.

Generated by immunoSEQ multiplex PCR, the TCRdb table keeps only in-frame clones and is missing some. This sample yields about 34,000 clones, of which 93% are seen a single time; 9.5% to 12% belongs to the top ten. Trimming removed 0 bases from V and 6 bases from J, with 12 bases in between. Germline CDR1 reads MGHRA; CDR2 reads YSYEKL. The length of the CDR3 is 15 residues. Time point indicated: new active TB diagnosis, blood taken before or within 7 days of starting treatment. Sample: PBMCs, taken at tuberculosis diagnosis. The receptor was derived from an adult with tuberculosis. This chain links TRBV4-1 with TRBJ1-5; tentative D call: TRBD1 (5 bases). The CDR3: CASSQDRGISQPQHF. The DNA of the CDR3 is TGCGCCAGCAGCCAAGATAGGGGAATTAGTCAGCCCCAGCATTTT.